A single sample is the source of the 9 T cell receptor beta chains below, sequenced in a study of response to subunit inactivated influenza vaccine. TCRdb processed the RT-PCR reads anew with MiXCR; each CDR3 protein has one entry. The sample shows about 480,000 distinct CDR3 sequences, roughly 23% of them seen only once. Sequencing was performed on CD4+ T cells sorted from PBMCs, taken roughly 5 days after vaccination. The receptor set was obtained from a man aged 45-65 years who received an inactivated influenza vaccine.

This clonotype has more than one count but fewer than ten. The V gene is TRBV6-5, the J gene TRBJ2-3; tentative D call: TRBD2 (7 bases). Germline V gene lookup returns CDR1 MNHEY and CDR2 SVGAGI. Trimming shortened V by 0 bases and J by 7 bases, and 14 bases separated the two germline ends. The CDR3 loop spans 15 amino acids. CDR3: CASSYSPGGPYTQYF. The CDR3 DNA sequence: TGTGCCAGCAGTTACTCCCCCGGGGGGCCCTATACGCAGTATTTT.

This clonotype was counted a few times. This chain connects TRBV19 to TRBJ2-6; D not resolved. Per the germline V gene, CDR1 is LNHDA and CDR2 is SQIVND (reference sequence). Trimming removed 6 bases at V and 1 base at J, with 4 bases between. The CDR3 consists of 13 residues. CDR3 in amino acids: CASRGSGANVLTF. In DNA form, the CDR3 reads TGTGCCAGTAGGGGATCTGGGGCCAACGTCCTGACTTTC.

The rearrangement uses TRBV7-9 and TRBJ2-1; TRBD2 agrees at 8 bases. The ends lost 5 bases at V and 6 bases at J; junction bases unmatched: 12. The V gene's germline CDR1 is SEHNR and CDR2 FQNEAQ (reference sequence). The CDR3 consists of 16 residues. CDR3 sequence reads: CASSVSGASRVNEQFF. CDR3 DNA: TGTGCCAGCAGCGTTAGCGGGGCCTCCAGGGTCAATGAGCAGTTCTTC.

With respect to this clonotype: Compared with germline, one end of the junction differs, possibly owing to a read error. This chain joins TRBV4-3 and TRBJ2-3, with D unresolved. The germline CDR1 and CDR2 sequences are LGHNA and YSLEER. CDR3 size: 15 residues. The CDR3 spells CTSSQTVVAQDTQYF. As DNA, the CDR3 is TGCACCAGCAGCCAAACGGTAGTAGCACAAGATACGCAGTATTTT.

The V gene is TRBV4-3, the J gene TRBJ2-1; no clear D. Trimming shortened V by 0 bases and J by 1 base, and 7 bases separated the two germline ends. Germline CDR1 and CDR2: LGHNA and YSLEER. The CDR3 is 15 residues long. CDR3 bases: TGCGCCAGCAGCCAAGAGACTCCTTCCTACAATGAGCAGTTCTTC. Residues: CASSQETPSYNEQFF.

This clonotype has more than one count but fewer than ten. The V gene is TRBV19, the J gene TRBJ2-2, with 8 bases aligning to TRBD1. V was clipped by 7 bases and J by 4 bases; unmatched bases: 5. The CDR3 has 14 amino acids. Per germline, CDR1 LNHDA and CDR2 SQIVND (reference sequence). This CDR3 is CASTGQGGTGELFF. Written as DNA, the CDR3 is TGTGCCAGTACCGGACAGGGAGGCACCGGGGAGCTGTTTTTT.

The V call is TRBV7-9, the J call TRBJ2-5, with D uncertain. There are 16 residues in the CDR3. Per germline, CDR1 SEHNR and CDR2 FQNEAQ (reference sequence). The V end lost 2 bases, the J end lost 1 base, and 14 bases lay between the germline ends. CDR3 coding DNA: TGTGCCAGCAGCTTAAGGATTCTCGGAATCCAAGAGACCCAGTACTTC. This encodes CASSLRILGIQETQYF. Complete variable domain (other parts from reference TRBV7-9 and TRBJ2-5): DTGVSQNPRHKITKRGQNVTFRCDPISEHNRLYWYRQTLGQGPEFLTYFQNEAQLEKSRLLSDRFSAERPKGSFSTLEIQRTEQGDSAMYLCASSLRILGIQETQYFGPGTRLLVL.

This clonotype was detected many times. The chain joins TRBV5-6 to TRBJ2-3; D gene unclear. Germline CDR1 reads SGHDT; CDR2 reads YYEEEE. V was shortened by 1 base and J by 1 base, with 4 bases between the two germline ends. This CDR3 has 13 amino acids. The DNA for the CDR3 is TGTGCCAGCAGCTTGACGGGCACAGATACGCAGTATTTT. It translates to CASSLTGTDTQYF.

This clonotype was counted only a few times. This chain uses TRBV5-1 with TRBJ1-1; D remains unclear. Germline assignment: CDR1 SGHRS and CDR2 YFSETQ. The CDR3 runs 14 residues. V lost 0 bases and J 0 bases, leaving 6 bases between the germline ends. CDR3 loop: CASSLETMNTEAFF. CDR3 nucleotides: TGCGCCAGCAGCTTGGAGACTATGAACACTGAAGCTTTCTTT.